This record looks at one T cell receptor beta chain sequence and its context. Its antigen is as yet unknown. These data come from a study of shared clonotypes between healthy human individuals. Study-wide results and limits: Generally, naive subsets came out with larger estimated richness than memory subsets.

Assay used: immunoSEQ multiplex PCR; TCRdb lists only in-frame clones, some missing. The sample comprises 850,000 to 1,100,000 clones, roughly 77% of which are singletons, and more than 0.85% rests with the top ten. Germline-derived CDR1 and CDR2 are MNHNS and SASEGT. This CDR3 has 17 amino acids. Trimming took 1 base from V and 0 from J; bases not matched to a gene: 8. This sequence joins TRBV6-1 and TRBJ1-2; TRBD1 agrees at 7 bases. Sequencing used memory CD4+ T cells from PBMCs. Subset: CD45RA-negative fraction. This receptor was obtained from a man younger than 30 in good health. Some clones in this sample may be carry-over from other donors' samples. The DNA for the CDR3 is TGTGCCAGCAGTGAAGAGGGGACAGCCCACCCTAACTATGGCTACACCTTC. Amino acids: CASSEEGTAHPNYGYTF.